This T cell receptor beta chain was obtained from a study of immune characterization of retroperitoneal liposarcoma. Many counts were recorded for this clonotype. In germline, CDR1 is MNHNY, CDR2 SVGAGI (reference sequence). The CDR3 has 16 amino acids. V lost 2 bases and J 2 bases, leaving 15 bases between the germline ends. TCRdb recomputed calls from the PCR reads with MiXCR, one row per CDR3 protein. The table has around 7,000 distinct CDR3 sequences, 25% to 35% seen once. The clonotype comes from a male donor with retroperitoneal liposarcoma. The J gene is TRBJ2-5, the V gene TRBV6-6, with D possibly being TRBD1 (6 bases). The sample taken for sequencing was blood. CDR3 nucleotide sequence: TGTGCCAGCAGTTACGGCTGGACAGACACGCAAGAGACCCAGTACTTC. Translated: CASSYGWTDTQETQYF.